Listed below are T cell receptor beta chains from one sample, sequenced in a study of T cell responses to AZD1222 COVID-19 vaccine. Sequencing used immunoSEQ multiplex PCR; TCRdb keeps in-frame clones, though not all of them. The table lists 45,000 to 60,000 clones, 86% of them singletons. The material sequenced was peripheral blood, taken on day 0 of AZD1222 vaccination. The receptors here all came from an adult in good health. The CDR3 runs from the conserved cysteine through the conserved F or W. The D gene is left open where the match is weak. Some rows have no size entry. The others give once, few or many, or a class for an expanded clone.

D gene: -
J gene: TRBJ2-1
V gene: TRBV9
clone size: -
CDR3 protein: CASSDPSSSYNEQFF
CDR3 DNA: TGTGCCAGCAGCGACCCTAGCAGCTCCTACAATGAGCAGTTCTTC

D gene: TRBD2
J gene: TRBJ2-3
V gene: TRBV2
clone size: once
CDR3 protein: CASSELGSGRGDTQYF
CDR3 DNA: TGTGCCAGCAGTGAATTGGGTAGCGGGAGAGGAGATACGCAGTATTTT

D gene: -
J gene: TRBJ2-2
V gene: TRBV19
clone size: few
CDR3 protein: CASKPGRNTGELFF
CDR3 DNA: TGTGCCAGTAAACCGGGTCGAAACACCGGGGAGCTGTTTTTT

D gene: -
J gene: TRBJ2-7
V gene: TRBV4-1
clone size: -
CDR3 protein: CASSQERGGGEQYF
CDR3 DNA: TGCGCCAGCAGCCAAGAGCGGGGTGGGGGAGAGCAGTACTTC

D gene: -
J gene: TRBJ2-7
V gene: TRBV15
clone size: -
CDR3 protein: CATSRDVRDYEQYF
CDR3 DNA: TGTGCCACCAGCAGAGATGTCCGGGACTACGAGCAGTACTTC

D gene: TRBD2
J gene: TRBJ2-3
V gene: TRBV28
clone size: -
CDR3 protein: CASSPMKGSGAKGNTQYF
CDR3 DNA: TGTGCCAGCAGCCCCATGAAGGGAAGCGGGGCTAAAGGAAATACGCAGTATTTT

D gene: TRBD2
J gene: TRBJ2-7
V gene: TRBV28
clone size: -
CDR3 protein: CASRVASGTYEQYF
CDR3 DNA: TGTGCCAGCAGAGTGGCTAGCGGGACCTACGAGCAGTACTTC

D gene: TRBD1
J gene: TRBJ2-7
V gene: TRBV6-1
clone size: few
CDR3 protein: CASSEGTGGSYEQYF
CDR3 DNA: TGTGCCAGCAGTGAAGGGACAGGGGGTTCCTACGAGCAGTACTTC

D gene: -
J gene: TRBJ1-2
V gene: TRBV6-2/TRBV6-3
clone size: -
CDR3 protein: CASSYAQGGRGYTF
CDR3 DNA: TGTGCCAGCAGTTACGCTCAGGGAGGTAGAGGCTACACCTTC

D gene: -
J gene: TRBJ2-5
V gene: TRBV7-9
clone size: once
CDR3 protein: CASSSETQYF
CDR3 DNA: TGTGCCAGCAGCTCCGAGACCCAGTACTTC

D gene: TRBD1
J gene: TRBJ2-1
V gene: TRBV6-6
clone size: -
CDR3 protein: CASSDRGYEQFF
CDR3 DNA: TGTGCCAGCAGTGACAGGGGATATGAGCAGTTCTTC

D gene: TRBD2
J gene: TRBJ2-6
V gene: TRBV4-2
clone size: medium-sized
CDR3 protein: CASSQEGGSGANVLTF
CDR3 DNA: TGTGCCAGCAGCCAAGAGGGGGGGTCTGGGGCCAACGTCCTGACTTTC

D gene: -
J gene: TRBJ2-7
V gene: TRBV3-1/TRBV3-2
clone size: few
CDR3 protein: CASSLGGGAGEQYF
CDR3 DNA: TGTGCCAGCAGCCTCGGCGGAGGAGCCGGCGAGCAGTACTTC

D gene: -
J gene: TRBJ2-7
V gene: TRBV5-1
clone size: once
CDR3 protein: CASSRGTYEQYF
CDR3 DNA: TGCGCCAGTTCACGGGGTACTTACGAGCAGTACTTC

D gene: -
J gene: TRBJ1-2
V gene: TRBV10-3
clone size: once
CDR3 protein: CAIMPQYYGYTF
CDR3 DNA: TGTGCCATCATGCCCCAGTACTATGGCTACACCTTC

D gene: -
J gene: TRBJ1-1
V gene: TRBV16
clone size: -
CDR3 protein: CASSQSRQVPRNTEAFF
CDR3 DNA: TGTGCCAGCAGCCAATCGAGACAGGTTCCAAGGAACACTGAAGCTTTCTTT

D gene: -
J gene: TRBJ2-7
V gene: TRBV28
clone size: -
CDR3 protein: CASSPTGYYGQYF
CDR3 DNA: TGTGCCAGCAGTCCTACAGGGTATTACGGACAGTACTTC

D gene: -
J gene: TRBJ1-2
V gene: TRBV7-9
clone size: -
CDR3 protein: CASSLGGVLQGFTF
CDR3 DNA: TGTGCCAGCAGCTTAGGCGGGGTCTTACAGGGCTTCACCTTC

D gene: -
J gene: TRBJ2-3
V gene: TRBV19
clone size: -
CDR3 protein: CASSTTADTQYF
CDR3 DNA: TGTGCCAGTAGTACGACCGCAGATACGCAGTATTTT

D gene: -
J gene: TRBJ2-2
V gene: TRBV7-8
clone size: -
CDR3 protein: CASSLERADTGELFF
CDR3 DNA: TGTGCCAGCAGCTTAGAACGGGCCGATACCGGGGAGCTGTTTTTT

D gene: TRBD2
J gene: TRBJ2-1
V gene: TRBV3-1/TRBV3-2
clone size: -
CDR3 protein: CASSQGGSRYNEQFF
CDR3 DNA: TGTGCCAGCAGCCAAGGCGGGAGTAGGTACAATGAGCAGTTCTTC

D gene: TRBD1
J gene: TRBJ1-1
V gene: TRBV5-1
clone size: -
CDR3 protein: CASSFQGGLEAFF
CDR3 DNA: TGCGCCAGCAGCTTCCAGGGGGGGTTAGAAGCTTTCTTT

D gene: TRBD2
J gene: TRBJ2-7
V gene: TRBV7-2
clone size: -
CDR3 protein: CASNLGRALHEQYF
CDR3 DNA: TGTGCCAGCAACCTCGGGAGGGCCCTGCACGAGCAGTACTTC

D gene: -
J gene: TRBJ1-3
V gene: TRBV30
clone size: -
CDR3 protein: CAFHGISGNTIYF
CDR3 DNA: TGTGCCTTTCACGGAATCTCTGGAAACACCATATATTTT

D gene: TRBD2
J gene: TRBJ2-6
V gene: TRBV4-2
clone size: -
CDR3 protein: CASSQVLRVVAGVSGANVLTF
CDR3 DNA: TGTGCCAGCAGCCAAGTCCTCCGGGTAGTAGCGGGAGTATCTGGGGCCAACGTCCTGACTTTC

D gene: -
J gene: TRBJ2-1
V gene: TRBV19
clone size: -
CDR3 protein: CASSQGRSYNEQFF
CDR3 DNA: TGTGCCAGTAGCCAGGGGCGCTCCTACAATGAGCAGTTCTTC

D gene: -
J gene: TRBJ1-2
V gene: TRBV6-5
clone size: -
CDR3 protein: CASSYSSRVYGYTF
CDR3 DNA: TGTGCCAGCAGTTACTCGAGCAGGGTTTATGGCTACACCTTC

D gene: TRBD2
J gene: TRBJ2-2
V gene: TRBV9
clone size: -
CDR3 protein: CASSPGTRGPLLFF
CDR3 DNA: TGTGCCAGCAGCCCGGGGACTAGAGGGCCTCTACTGTTTTTT

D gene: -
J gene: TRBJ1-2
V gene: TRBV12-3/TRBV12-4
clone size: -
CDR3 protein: CASKAGGYGYTF
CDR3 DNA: TGTGCCAGCAAGGCCGGCGGCTATGGCTACACCTTC

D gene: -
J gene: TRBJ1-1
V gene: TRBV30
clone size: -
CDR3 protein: CAWSAGEGTEAFF
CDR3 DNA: TGTGCCTGGAGTGCAGGGGAAGGCACTGAAGCTTTCTTT

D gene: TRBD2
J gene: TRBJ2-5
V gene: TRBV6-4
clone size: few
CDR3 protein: CASSDQYEREIETQYF
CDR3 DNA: TGTGCCAGCAGTGATCAATATGAGCGGGAGATAGAGACCCAGTACTTC

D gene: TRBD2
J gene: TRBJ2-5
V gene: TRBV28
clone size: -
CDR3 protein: CASSLTSGAQETQYF
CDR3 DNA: TGTGCCAGCAGCCTGACTAGCGGGGCCCAAGAGACCCAGTACTTC